The present TCR beta chain was sequenced within a study of monozygotic twins with inflammatory bowel disease (dated by TCRdb to between 2018 and 2020). About the study as a whole: The complete study included approximately 30 monozygotic twin pairs: 19 IBD-discordant Danish pairs and nine German pairs, of which four were IBD-concordant and five were IBD-discordant. The search for disease-associated traits relied mainly on comparing IBD patients with their genetically identical healthy co-twins within discordant pairs. Each individual had, on average, about 151 000 unique TCRalpha sequences and 181 000 unique TCRbeta sequences available for analysis. What the authors observed across the whole study: Background noise and inter-individual variability may have been introduced into the repertoires by the differing immunosuppressive treatments among patients. No difference in repertoire similarity was observed between concordant and discordant twins, possibly owing to limited statistical power. The results gave no support for a single strong signal or clonotype linked to IBD. IBD patients shared fewer clonotypes with other individuals than healthy twins did, most markedly in patients showing signs of disease activity. Distinction between different T cell subtypes could not be achieved in the analysis. A decrease in TCRbeta repertoire diversity, as measured by inverse Simpson index, was observed in IBD patients compared with their healthy co-twins.

The library was generated by 5' RACE. Preparation of each TCR library used 3,000 to 3,500 ng of total RNA. cDNA was synthesized with SMARTScribe reverse transcriptase in eight separate reactions per sample. During cDNA synthesis, template switching introduced unique molecular identifiers that contained a 6-nucleotide sample barcode. TCRalpha and TCRbeta cDNA was amplified in two nested PCRs of 16 and 9 cycles, and bead purification was carried out after each PCR. Before amplification, the cDNA was treated with uracil DNA-glycosylase and purified using the QIAquick PCR purification kit. The second PCR added Illumina TruSeq-compatible adapters along with sample-specific barcodes. TapeStation and Qubit were used to check library quality and concentration, and around 5.3 ng of each library was pooled. Sequencing of the pooled libraries was done on an Illumina HiSeq2500 single-index Rapid Run using custom sequencing primers and 2 x 100 bp reads. The paper's processing steps were these. PCR and sequencing errors were corrected by UMI-based consensus assembly using MiGEC version 1.2.6. V(D)J alignment, clonotype assembly and CDR3 extraction were performed with MiXCR version 2.1.1. Gene usage, clonotype sharing and MAIT/NKT TCR abundance were normalised by analysing the top 1000, 10 000 and 20 000 clonotypes per sample. After downsampling to 27 000 UMIs, diversity was calculated as the inverse Simpson index using the vegan R package. Paired Mann-Whitney U tests were applied to discordant twin pairs, with Benjamini-Hochberg correction for multiple testing. TCRdb reprocessed the raw reads; every CDR3 protein sequence is a single record, and DNA is not supplied. The V and J calls, along with clone size, are taken from TCRdb and not from the paper's own processing. The data table for this sample lists 200,000 to 250,000 distinct CDR3 sequences. Of the sample, 1.5% to 2% is held by the ten largest clones.

Comments on this clonotype: Its cognate antigen has yet to be identified.

From each donor, a 2.5 ml peripheral blood sample was drawn into PAXgene tubes and stored at -80 degrees C. Without any T cell sorting, total RNA was extracted from whole blood using the PAXgene blood miRNA kit on an automated QIAcube. Deep TCRalpha and TCRbeta repertoire profiling with unique molecular barcoding was performed on peripheral blood of monozygotic twin pairs concordant or discordant for inflammatory bowel disease. For every twin pair, smoking habits were documented, and each individual was categorised as a current, former or never smoker. Including cysteine and phenylalanine, the CDR3 has 15 amino acids. Only the protein sequence is given.

The receptor was derived from a human donor with ulcerative colitis or Crohn's disease, or a healthy co-twin of an affected twin (not recorded which). Sequenced material: blood. The chain is assembled from TRBV23-1 and TRBJ2-7; TCRdb reports TRBD1, a call that lacks DNA to check it against. TRBV23-1 is filed as an ORF, its function uncertain. The CDR3 here reads CASSQSGRGGVEQYF.